This passage covers 25 T cell receptor beta chains from one sample sequenced in a study of cytomegalovirus exposure and HLA in healthy donors. PCR used 60 Vbeta primers and 13 Jbeta primers. Assay: immunoSEQ multiplex PCR; the TCRdb copy retains only in-frame clones and omits some. The data contain 150,000 to 200,000 clones, approximately 85% of them singletons. What was sequenced was PBMCs. All receptors derive from a man aged 25 to 40 in good health and CMV-seropositive.

The rearrangement uses TRBV7-9 and TRBJ2-2, with 9 bases lining up with TRBD1. Unmatched junction bases numbered 8, after V lost 3 bases and J lost 6 bases. Germline loops: CDR1 SEHNR, CDR2 FQNEAQ (reference sequence). This CDR3 is built from 16 residues. CDR3 nucleotides: TGTGCCAGCAGCTTCCGGGACAGGGTTAAATCCGGGGAGCTGTTTTTT. Its translation is CASSFRDRVKSGELFF. The variable domain in full, completed from reference TRBV7-9 and TRBJ2-2, reads DTGVSQNPRHKITKRGQNVTFRCDPISEHNRLYWYRQTLGQGPEFLTYFQNEAQLEKSRLLSDRFSAERPKGSFSTLEIQRTEQGDSAMYLCASSFRDRVKSGELFFGEGSRLTVL.

V gene TRBV7-9 combines with J gene TRBJ1-1; D is perhaps TRBD1 (5 bases). Per the germline V gene, CDR1 is SEHNR and CDR2 is FQNEAQ (reference sequence). This CDR3 has 14 residues. The V and J ends lost 3 bases and 1 base respectively, with 9 bases between them. The CDR3 loop reads CASSFGRANTEAFF. The CDR3 nucleotides read TGTGCCAGCAGCTTCGGCAGGGCGAACACTGAAGCTTTCTTT.

This chain links TRBV19 with TRBJ1-3; D gene unclear. The CDR3 spans 16 residues. Germline CDR1 reads LNHDA; CDR2 reads SQIVND (reference sequence). Trimming took off 0 bases at V and 0 bases at J, with 9 bases between the two ends. The CDR3 DNA is TGTGCCAGTAGTATAGACCTAAGAGTCTCTGGAAACACCATATATTTT. This sequence encodes CASSIDLRVSGNTIYF.

The chain recombines TRBV7-9 with TRBJ2-1, with 7 bases that match TRBD1. The CDR3 sequence is 15 residues long. Per the germline V gene, CDR1 is SEHNR and CDR2 is FQNEAQ (reference sequence). The trim removed 5 bases at V and 6 bases at J, leaving 10 bases unmatched. The CDR3 DNA sequence: TGTGCCAGCAGCCAAATTACAGGGGAAGTCAATGAGCAGTTCTTC. Translation gives CASSQITGEVNEQFF.

The chain recombines TRBV11-3 with TRBJ1-1; D is possibly TRBD1 (6 bases). Germline CDR1 SGHNT, CDR2 YENEEA. Deletions cut 5 bases from V and 0 bases from J, with 13 bases between. CDR3 length: 15 amino acids. CDR3 residues: CASSARTALNTEAFF. The CDR3 bases are TGTGCCAGCAGCGCAAGGACAGCTTTGAACACTGAAGCTTTCTTT.

The rearrangement links TRBV25-1 to TRBJ1-2, with D possibly being TRBD1 (6 bases). The CDR3 runs to 14 residues. Germline CDR1 MGHDK, CDR2 SYGVNS. V was shortened by 3 bases and J by 1 base, with 9 bases between the two germline ends. CDR3 DNA sequence: TGTGCCAGCAGTGATTGGACAGTTAACTATGGCTACACCTTC. Translation: CASSDWTVNYGYTF.

V gene TRBV2 combines with J gene TRBJ2-5; TRBD1 matches at 9 bases. Germline values: CDR1 SNHLY, CDR2 FYNNEI. The CDR3 runs to 15 residues. V lost 3 bases to trimming and J lost 4 bases; unmatched junction nucleotides: 6. The CDR3 DNA reads as TGTGCCAGCAGTGAGGGACAGGGTGGTTCAGAGACCCAGTACTTC. This sequence encodes CASSEGQGGSETQYF.

The gene calls are TRBV4-1 and TRBJ2-5; 7 bases map to TRBD1. The better agreement between TRBJ2-7 and the DNA end casts doubt on the J call. There are 15 residues in the CDR3. Germline V gene data show CDR1 as MGHRA and CDR2 as YSYEKL. The CDR3 region is CASSQAQGVGHEQYF. The CDR3 DNA is TGCGCCAGCAGCCAAGCTCAGGGGGTAGGCCACGAGCAGTACTTC.

The rearrangement uses TRBV11-3 and TRBJ2-5, with 7 bases matching TRBD2. The germline gives CDR1 SGHNT, CDR2 YENEEA. CDR3 size: 13 residues. Trimming at V came to 3 bases and at J to 5 bases, leaving 3 bases not matched to a gene. CDR3 DNA sequence: TGTGCCAGCAGCTTCGGGGGGAAGGAGACCCAGTACTTC. Protein: CASSFGGKETQYF.

The chain recombines TRBV14 with TRBJ1-3; possibly TRBD1 for D (6 bases). The germline V gene encodes CDR1 SGHDN and CDR2 FVKESK. V lost 1 base, J lost 0 bases, and 10 bases lay in between. This CDR3 contains 16 residues. CDR3 DNA sequence: TGTGCCAGCAGCCAAGGATGGGGGCTCTCTGGAAACACCATATATTTT. This translates into CASSQGWGLSGNTIYF.

The chain recombines TRBV5-6 with TRBJ2-7; 10 bases agree with TRBD2. The CDR3 sequence is 14 residues long. V gave up 1 base and J gave up 2 bases; unmatched junction bases: 0. The germline V gene has CDR1 SGHDT and CDR2 YYEEEE. The CDR3 DNA reads as TGTGCCAGCAGCTTGACTAGCGGGGCCTACGAGCAGTACGTC. Encoded protein: CASSLTSGAYEQYV.

The chain is built from TRBV7-8 and TRBJ2-7; TRBD2 matches 11 bases. Germline values: CDR1 SGHVS, CDR2 FQNEAQ. This CDR3 has 19 amino acids. The V and J ends lost 1 base and 3 bases, in that order; junction bases with no gene match: 14. The CDR3 coding sequence is TGTGCCAGCAGCTTAGAACGGTCGGCGGGACTAGCGGAGCTCTACGAGCAGTACTTC. Its protein product is CASSLERSAGLAELYEQYF.

The genes are TRBV29-1 and TRBJ1-3, with D possibly TRBD1 on 5 matching bases. V was pared by 5 bases and J by 2 bases, with 7 bases between. The CDR3 has 12 amino acids. Germline V gene lookup returns CDR1 SQVTM and CDR2 ANQGSEA. The CDR3 region is CSVRGAGNTIYF. In DNA, the CDR3 is TGCAGCGTTCGGGGGGCTGGAAACACCATATATTTT.

As DNA, the CDR3 is TGCGCCAGCAGCCAGGGGGTTCTAGCGGGAGAAGGAAAGACCCAGTACTTC. Translation: CASSQGVLAGEGKTQYF. The rearrangement joins TRBV4-3 to TRBJ2-5; TRBD2 agrees at 10 bases. This CDR3 comprises 17 residues. The germline V gene encodes CDR1 LGHNA and CDR2 YSLEER. Unmatched junction bases numbered 13, after V lost 3 bases and J lost 6 bases.

V gene TRBV18 combines with J gene TRBJ2-6; no reliable D call. Germline V gene lookup returns CDR1 KGHSH and CDR2 LQKENI. The CDR3 is made up of 16 amino acids. Trimming removed 3 bases from V and 0 bases from J, with 9 bases in between. CDR3 bases: TGTGCCAGCTCACCTAACACCATCTCTGGGGCCAACGTCCTGACTTTC. Its protein is CASSPNTISGANVLTF.

This clone was counted only a few times. J is TRBJ2-5 and V is TRBV7-2; TRBD1 matches 8 bases. The J call may be faulty, since TRBJ2-7 better matches the DNA end. CDR1 SGHTA and CDR2 FQGNSA come from the germline V gene. This CDR3 is built from 15 residues. CDR3 residues: CASSLVRDRTYEQYF. For the CDR3, the DNA is TGTGCCAGCAGCTTAGTCCGGGACAGGACCTACGAGCAGTACTTC.

This clone was seen only once. The rearrangement uses TRBV29-1 and TRBJ2-5, with TRBD1 as a possible D gene (6 bases). The J call is uncertain, as TRBJ2-7 better fits the DNA end. The CDR3 sequence is 13 residues long. Germline V CDR1 and CDR2: SQVTM, ANQGSEA. CDR3 loop: CSVRDGQTYEQYF. The CDR3 region has the DNA TGCAGCGTGAGGGACGGACAGACCTACGAGCAGTACTTC.

This clone came up once. The chain combines TRBV7-9 with TRBJ2-1, with a weak D call TRBD1 (5 bases). Trimming removed 4 bases from V and 3 bases from J, with 13 bases in between. CDR1 and CDR2 (germline): SEHNR, FQNEAQ (reference sequence). The CDR3 is 15 amino acids. CDR3 sequence: CASSSTGFRYNEQFF. For the CDR3, the DNA is TGTGCCAGCAGCTCTACAGGTTTTCGCTACAATGAGCAGTTCTTC.

The genes are TRBV27 and TRBJ2-5, with 7 bases that match TRBD1. The CDR3 spans 16 residues. V was pared by 6 bases and J by 7 bases, with 17 bases of the junction left unmatched. The V gene's germline CDR1 is MNHEY and CDR2 SMNVEV (reference sequence). This chain's CDR3 is CASSPYTGAREGTQYF. As DNA, the CDR3 is TGTGCCAGCAGCCCATATACAGGGGCGCGCGAAGGGACCCAGTACTTC.

This clone was seen once. This chain connects TRBV27 to TRBJ1-1, with 8 nucleotides matching TRBD1. CDR1 MNHEY and CDR2 SMNVEV come from the germline V gene (reference sequence). V dropped 4 bases and J dropped 3; count of bases not matched to a gene: 13. The CDR3 spans 17 residues. Here the CDR3 reads CASSSLGRGLSDTEAFF. The CDR3 DNA follows: TGTGCCAGCAGTTCCCTGGGCAGGGGGCTTTCTGACACTGAAGCTTTCTTT.

This clone was detected once. The rearrangement links TRBV19 to TRBJ1-1, with 7 bases fitting TRBD1. The trim removed 4 bases at V and 1 base at J, leaving 0 bases unmatched. The CDR3 has 13 residues. Germline V gene sequence: CDR1 LNHDA, CDR2 SQIVND (reference sequence). For the CDR3, the DNA is TGTGCCAGTAGTAGACAGGGGAACACTGAAGCTTTCTTT. Translation gives CASSRQGNTEAFF.

This rearrangement joins TRBV5-4 to TRBJ2-1; possibly TRBD1 for D (8 bases). This CDR3 spans 15 amino acids. The germline V gene encodes CDR1 SGHNT and CDR2 YYREEE (reference sequence). V was cut by 0 bases and J by 4 bases, with 11 bases left in between. Here the CDR3 DNA reads TGTGCCAGCAGCTTGGACAGGGGGGGTTACAATGAGCAGTTCTTC. This codes for CASSLDRGGYNEQFF.

As regards this clone: This same CDR3 is encoded by further DNA sequences in the sample. The chain carries TRBV2 and TRBJ2-3, with 12 nucleotides matching TRBD2. Germline V gene lookup returns CDR1 SNHLY and CDR2 FYNNEI. CDR3 length: 17 amino acids. J lost 7 bases, V lost 5 bases, and 13 bases had no gene match. In DNA form, the CDR3 reads TGTGCCAGCAGTTCAGGGCTAGCGGGAGGGCCCTATTATACGCAGTATTTT. This sequence encodes CASSSGLAGGPYYTQYF.

V gene TRBV18 combines with J gene TRBJ2-7, with 10 nucleotides matching TRBD1. J was trimmed by 0 bases and V by 2 bases; bases with no gene match: 7. Per germline, CDR1 KGHSH and CDR2 LQKENI. The CDR3 is 17 residues long. CDR3 in DNA: TGTGCCAGCTCACCAATTGCCGGGACAGGGGTCTCCTACGAGCAGTACTTC. This sequence encodes CASSPIAGTGVSYEQYF.

This chain links TRBV7-9 with TRBJ1-1; 9 bases agree with TRBD1. The CDR3 has 16 residues. V shed 5 bases and J 3 bases; nucleotides not matched to a gene: 10. CDR1 is SEHNR and CDR2 is FQNEAQ in the germline V gene (reference sequence). The CDR3 is CASSPGTGIVYTEAFF. CDR3 nucleotides: TGTGCCAGCAGCCCCGGGACAGGGATAGTGTACACTGAAGCTTTCTTT.